A single sample gave rise to the 27 T cell receptor beta chains below, sequenced in a study of blood T cell repertoires in COVID-19. Measured with immunoSEQ multiplex PCR; TCRdb has only the in-frame clones, and not every one. The sample shows about 200,000 clones, 81% of them seen only once. The sequenced sample consisted of PBMCs or T cells enriched from blood (not recorded which). All receptors come from a woman in her fifties or sixties with acute COVID-19.

This rearrangement joins TRBV7-2 to TRBJ2-1; D is perhaps TRBD2 (5 bases). The CDR3 consists of 17 residues. V lost 2 bases and J lost 7, with 21 bases in between. The germline V gene has CDR1 SGHTA and CDR2 FQGNSA. This CDR3 is CASSLQLANTKRNEQFF. Written as DNA, the CDR3 is TGTGCCAGCAGCTTACAGTTAGCCAACACGAAGCGGAATGAGCAGTTCTTC.

This chain connects TRBV2 to TRBJ2-7; TRBD1 might be the D (5 bases). Germline CDR1 SNHLY, CDR2 FYNNEI. The CDR3 runs 14 residues. Between the trimmed V and J ends, which lost 3 bases and 2 bases, there was a span of 11 bases. This CDR3 reads CASSDRQRAYEQYF. CDR3 in DNA: TGTGCCAGCAGTGATCGACAGCGAGCCTACGAGCAGTACTTC.

This clone has just one count. In DNA form, the CDR3 reads TGTGCCAGCTCACCGGCTCTAGCGGGAGTGGGAGATACGCAGTATTTT. It specifies CASSPALAGVGDTQYF. This chain connects TRBV18 to TRBJ2-3; 10 bases agree with TRBD2. Trimming removed 3 bases from V and 5 bases from J; junction bases left unmatched: 8. This CDR3 region has 16 residues. Germline V gene data show CDR1 as KGHSH and CDR2 as LQKENI. Looking up the rest from reference TRBV18 and TRBJ2-3 gives the full variable domain: NAGVMQNPRHLVRRRGQEARLRCSPMKGHSHVYWYRQLPEEGLKFMVYLQKENIIDESGMPKERFSAEFPKEGPSILRIQQVVRGDSAAYFCASSPALAGVGDTQYFGPGTRLTVL.

V gene TRBV11-3 combines with J gene TRBJ2-7, with no clear D. V was cut by 3 bases and J by 3 bases, with 6 bases left in between. CDR1 and CDR2 from the germline V gene are SGHNT and YENEEA. This CDR3 is built from 12 residues. The CDR3 nucleotides are TGTGCCAGCAGCTTTGGCAGCTACGAGCAGTACTTC. Translation gives CASSFGSYEQYF. The full variable domain, rest sourced from reference TRBV11-3 and TRBJ2-7, is EAGVVQSPRYKIIEKKQPVAFWCNPISGHNTLYWYLQNLGQGPELLIRYENEEAVDDSQLPKDRFSAERLKGVDSTLKIQPAELGDSAVYLCASSFGSYEQYFGPGTRLTVT.

J is TRBJ2-7 and V is TRBV2; possible D gene TRBD2, 6 bases. The V gene lost 6 bases and the J gene lost 3 bases, with 9 bases spanning the gap. The CDR3 loop spans 12 amino acids. Germline V CDR1 and CDR2: SNHLY, FYNNEI. CDR3 region: CASSVGSYEQYF. In DNA form, the CDR3 reads TGTGCCAGCAGCGTCGGGAGCTACGAGCAGTACTTC.

This clone has more than one count but fewer than ten. V is TRBV2 and J is TRBJ2-2; 7 bases agree with TRBD2. The CDR3 has 14 amino acids. The V gene end was trimmed by 6 bases and the J gene end by 6 bases; junction bases not matched to a gene: 7. Germline V gene sequence: CDR1 SNHLY, CDR2 FYNNEI. CDR3 sequence: CASSQRDGAGELFF. Written as DNA, the CDR3 is TGTGCCAGCAGCCAGCGGGATGGGGCCGGGGAGCTGTTTTTT.

The count of this clone is one. The chain carries TRBV30 and TRBJ1-3; TRBD1 is a possible D gene (5 bases). The germline V and J ends were trimmed by 0 bases and 2 bases, with 17 bases remaining between them. CDR1 is GTSNPN and CDR2 is SVGIG in the germline V gene (reference sequence). This CDR3 has 17 amino acids. CDR3 nucleotides: TGTGCCTGGAGTGTACTTGAGTGGGGGGACCCTGGAAACACCATATATTTT. It encodes CAWSVLEWGDPGNTIYF.

The CDR3 reads CASSKSMNTEAFF. The CDR3 DNA reads TGCGCCAGCAGCAAATCTATGAACACTGAAGCTTTCTTT. This rearrangement joins TRBV5-1 to TRBJ1-1; D unresolved. CDR3 length: 13 residues. CDR1 and CDR2 from the germline V gene are SGHRS and YFSETQ. V lost 4 bases, J lost 0 bases, and 7 bases lay in between.

The rearrangement links TRBV19 to TRBJ2-1, with 14 nucleotides matching TRBD2. The CDR3 runs 16 residues. CDR1 and CDR2 (germline): LNHDA, SQIVND (reference sequence). The J segment lost 5 bases and the V segment lost 5 bases, leaving 5 bases of the junction unmatched. CDR3 bases: TGTGCCAGTAGTGTCGGACTAGCGGGGGGAAACAATGAGCAGTTCTTC. Translated, it gives CASSVGLAGGNNEQFF.

This clone was seen only once. The V gene is TRBV30, the J gene TRBJ2-1; D remains ambiguous. Per germline, CDR1 GTSNPN and CDR2 SVGIG (reference sequence). Trimming removed 1 base from V and 9 bases from J, with 13 bases in between. The CDR3 is 13 amino acids. CDR3 protein: CAWSAYTSGEQFF. DNA for the CDR3: TGTGCCTGGAGTGCTTACACCTCGGGTGAGCAGTTCTTC.

This clone was seen a few times. The limits of the CDR3 on the DNA are not certain, so only TCRdb's listed CDR3 is given. The gene calls are TRBV11-3 and TRBJ2-5; TRBD1 is taken as the D call from the table, unchecked against the DNA. The germline V gene has CDR1 SGHNT and CDR2 YENEEA. The CDR3 is 18 amino acids in total, end residues counted. CDR3 sequence: CASSLSFFGQGTQETQYF.

Only a few counts were recorded for this clone. This CDR3 reads CASSLNRENSPLHF. The CDR3 bases are TGTGCCAGCAGTTTAAACAGGGAGAACTCACCCCTCCACTTT. The gene calls are TRBV27 and TRBJ1-6; a possible D gene is TRBD1 (6 bases). Germline V gene data show CDR1 as MNHEY and CDR2 as SMNVEV (reference sequence). The CDR3 spans 14 residues. V was clipped by 2 bases and J by 10 bases, with 12 bases between them.

The chain couples TRBV18 to TRBJ2-4, with D possibly matching TRBD1 (7 bases). The CDR3 totals 12 residues. CDR1 is KGHSH and CDR2 is LQKENI in the germline V gene. V lost 6 bases and J 8 bases, leaving 11 bases between the germline ends. The CDR3 loop reads CASSPRGDIQYF. CDR3 coding DNA: TGTGCCAGCTCGCCCAGGGGGGACATTCAGTACTTC.

The chain links TRBV6-4 to TRBJ1-4; D may be TRBD1 (5 bases). This CDR3 has 14 amino acids. CDR1 is MRHNA and CDR2 is SNTAGT in the germline V gene. The V and J ends lost 3 bases and 7 bases respectively, with 12 bases between them. The DNA of the CDR3 is TGTGCCAGCAGTGAAACAGGCGGGGTTGAAAAACTGTTTTTT. This codes for CASSETGGVEKLFF.

The chain combines TRBV30 with TRBJ1-4; D is perhaps TRBD1 (5 bases). The germline V gene encodes CDR1 GTSNPN and CDR2 SVGIG (reference sequence). V lost 0 bases to trimming and J lost 5 bases, with 10 bases between them. CDR3 length: 14 amino acids. Written as DNA, the CDR3 is TGTGCCTGGAGTGTAAGGGGAGGAAATGAAAAACTGTTTTTT. Translating gives CAWSVRGGNEKLFF.

Here the CDR3 DNA reads TGTGCCAGCAGTACTATAGCACGGGACAGGGTAACGGATACGCAGTATTTT. As protein: CASSTIARDRVTDTQYF. The chain combines TRBV2 with TRBJ2-3, with 9 bases matching TRBD1. There are 17 residues in the CDR3. V gave up 5 bases and J gave up 6 bases; unmatched junction bases: 15. Germline values: CDR1 SNHLY, CDR2 FYNNEI.

CDR3 DNA: TGTGCCAGCAGCCAAGATTTGAGGGGACTAGGGGGAGGATCCAGTCAGCCCCAGCATTTT. Its protein is CASSQDLRGLGGGSSQPQHF. The chain combines TRBV3-1 (or the pseudogene TRBV3-2) with TRBJ1-5, with D maybe TRBD1 (6 bases). The V gene lost 0 bases and the J gene lost 6 bases, with 27 bases spanning the gap. Looked up from germline, CDR1 is LGHDT and CDR2 is YNNKEL (reference sequence). The CDR3 covers 20 residues.

V usage is TRBV7-3 and J usage is TRBJ2-3, with 7 bases lining up with TRBD2. CDR1 is SGHTA and CDR2 is FQGTGA in the germline V gene. The CDR3 consists of 15 residues. The ends lost 2 bases at V and 6 bases at J; junction bases unmatched: 8. This chain's CDR3 is CASSLEPGLPDTQYF. The CDR3 DNA reads as TGTGCCAGCAGCTTAGAACCGGGACTACCGGATACGCAGTATTTT.

V gene TRBV4-3 combines with J gene TRBJ2-1; 13 bases align to TRBD2. This CDR3 comprises 19 residues. Germline assignment: CDR1 LGHNA and CDR2 YSLEER. The J segment lost 7 bases and the V segment lost 0 bases, leaving 12 bases of the junction unmatched. The DNA for the CDR3 is TGCGCCAGCAGCCAAGATTTCCAGGGACTAGCGGGGTTGTGGAATGAGCAGTTCTTC. This encodes CASSQDFQGLAGLWNEQFF.

The V gene is TRBV7-3, the J gene TRBJ2-5; D perhaps matches TRBD1 (5 bases). Looked up from germline, CDR1 is SGHTA and CDR2 is FQGTGA. V lost 3 bases and J 4 bases, leaving 12 bases between the germline ends. CDR3 length: 14 residues. The DNA of the CDR3 is TGTGCCAGCAGCTTGAAGGGGTCGGGAGAGACCCAGTACTTC. It codes for CASSLKGSGETQYF.

This chain links TRBV7-6 with TRBJ2-2; 8 nucleotides agree with TRBD1. J was trimmed by 0 bases and V by 3 bases; bases with no gene match: 9. This CDR3 spans 18 amino acids. CDR1 is SGHVS, CDR2 FNYEAQ, per germline. The CDR3 sequence is CASSFFPGQGPNTGELFF. Here the CDR3 DNA reads TGTGCCAGCAGCTTTTTCCCCGGACAGGGTCCGAACACCGGGGAGCTGTTTTTT.

The V gene is TRBV6-5, the J gene TRBJ2-5, with 7 bases that match TRBD2. The ends lost 7 bases at V and 5 bases at J; junction bases unmatched: 4. The CDR3 length is 12 residues. Germline CDR1 MNHEY, CDR2 SVGAGI. The DNA of the CDR3 is TGTGCCAGCACCCGGGGAGGGGAGACCCAGTACTTC. Translation: CASTRGGETQYF.

The rearrangement joins TRBV14 to TRBJ1-6; possible D gene TRBD1, 5 bases. The ends were cut back, 1 base at V and 10 bases at J, with 14 bases in the middle. The CDR3 is made up of 15 amino acids. The germline V gene encodes CDR1 SGHDN and CDR2 FVKESK. The CDR3 protein is CASSQGGHKLSPLHF. The CDR3 DNA reads TGTGCCAGCAGCCAAGGCGGACATAAACTCTCACCCCTCCACTTT. Combining the CDR3 with reference TRBV14 and TRBJ1-6 gives the whole variable domain EAGVTQFPSHSVIEKGQTVTLRCDPISGHDNLYWYRRVMGKEIKFLLHFVKESKQDESGMPNNRFLAERTGGTYSTLKVQPAELEDSGVYFCASSQGGHKLSPLHFGNGTRLTVT.

The chain has TRBV5-1 and TRBJ2-1; perhaps TRBD2 as D (6 bases). The germline V and J ends were trimmed by 4 bases and 9 bases, with 17 bases remaining between them. This CDR3 has 14 residues. Per the germline V gene, CDR1 is SGHRS and CDR2 is YFSETQ. The CDR3, as DNA: TGCGCCAGCAGCCCGGGATGGGGGGTCGGTGAGCAGTTCTTC. Protein: CASSPGWGVGEQFF.

This rearrangement joins TRBV24-1 to TRBJ2-3, with D hard to call. V dropped 7 bases and J dropped 3 bases, with 7 bases sitting between them. The germline V gene encodes CDR1 KGHDR and CDR2 SFDVKD. The CDR3 length is 12 residues. The CDR3 DNA reads as TGTGCCACCAGGGCGGCTACAGATACGCAGTATTTT. Protein product: CATRAATDTQYF.

The V call is TRBV5-6, the J call TRBJ2-2; 16 bases line up with TRBD2. After removal of 4 bases from V and 3 bases from J, the junction contained 3 bases not matched to a gene. The CDR3 is 17 amino acids. Germline V gene data show CDR1 as SGHDT and CDR2 as YYEEEE. The CDR3 sequence is CASSPGLAGGHTGELFF. For the CDR3, the DNA is TGTGCCAGCAGCCCGGGACTAGCGGGGGGGCACACCGGGGAGCTGTTTTTT.

The V gene is TRBV7-2, the J gene TRBJ1-1; 8 nucleotides agree with TRBD1. The germline CDR1 and CDR2 sequences are SGHTA and FQGNSA. The trim removed 2 bases at V and 1 base at J, leaving 3 bases unmatched. This CDR3 region has 15 residues. CDR3 residues: CASSLSTGGNTEAFF. CDR3 DNA sequence: TGTGCCAGCAGCTTAAGTACAGGGGGGAACACTGAAGCTTTCTTT.